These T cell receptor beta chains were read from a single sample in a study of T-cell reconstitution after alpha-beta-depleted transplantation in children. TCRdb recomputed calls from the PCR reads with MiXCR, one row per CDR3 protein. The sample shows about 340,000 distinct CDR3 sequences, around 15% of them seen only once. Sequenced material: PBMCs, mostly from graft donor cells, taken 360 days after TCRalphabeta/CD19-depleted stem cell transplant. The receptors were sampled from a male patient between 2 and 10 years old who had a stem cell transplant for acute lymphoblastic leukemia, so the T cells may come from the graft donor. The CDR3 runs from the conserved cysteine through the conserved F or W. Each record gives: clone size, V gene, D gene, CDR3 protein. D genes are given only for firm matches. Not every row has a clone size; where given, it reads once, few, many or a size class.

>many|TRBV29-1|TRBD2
CSGGRREFTDTQYF
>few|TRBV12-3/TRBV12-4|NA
CASSPPNTGNYGYTF
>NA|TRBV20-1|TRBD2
CSAFSGFRASGSYEQFF
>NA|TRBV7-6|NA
CASSPLRSTDTQYF
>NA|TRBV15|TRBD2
CATSRDWGPGAGAADTQYF
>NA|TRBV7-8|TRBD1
CASSKTDRVYNEQFF
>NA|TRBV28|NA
CASSAQFLSTDTQYF
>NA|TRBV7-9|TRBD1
CASSLLIRDSGGYTF
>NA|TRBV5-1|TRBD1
CASSSPGTGVYGYTF
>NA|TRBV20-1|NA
CSARSHFNEQFF
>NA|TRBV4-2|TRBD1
CASSQDPRTGRFNEQFF
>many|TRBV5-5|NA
CASSLAPGHNHEQYF
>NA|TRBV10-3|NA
CAISADSGPRGAYEQYF
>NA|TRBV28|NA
CASKGSYNSPLHF
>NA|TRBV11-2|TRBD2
CASSLDLAANTGELFF
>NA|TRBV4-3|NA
CASSQKLGDEQYF
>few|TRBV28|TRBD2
CASIYGGSPYNEQFF
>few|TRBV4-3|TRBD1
CASSPQIMGTGGVNEQFF
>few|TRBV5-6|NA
CASSLWHDYEQYF
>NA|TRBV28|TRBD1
CASSLLGTGAGELFF
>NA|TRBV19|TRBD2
CASQGTSGISEQYF
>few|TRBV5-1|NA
CASSLAQPSTNEKLFF
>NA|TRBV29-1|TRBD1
CSVEDPTGYQETQYF
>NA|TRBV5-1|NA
CASSAGGTAVTQYF
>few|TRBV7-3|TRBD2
CASSFPIAGVTKRQYF
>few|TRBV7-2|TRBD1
CASSPIRGSYNEQFF
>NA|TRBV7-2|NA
CASSRLGREQFF
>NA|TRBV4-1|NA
CASSQAGSHEQFF
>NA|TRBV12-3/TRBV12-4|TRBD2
CASRGTSGTEYNEQFF
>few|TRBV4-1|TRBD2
CASSLRDYKEYEQYF
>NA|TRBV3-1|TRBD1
CASSQITGGRHNEQFF
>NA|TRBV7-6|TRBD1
CASSLTWTNQGDEKLFF
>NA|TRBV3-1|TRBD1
CASSLLSGTADNEQFF
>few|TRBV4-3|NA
CASSQDRTLGDTQYF
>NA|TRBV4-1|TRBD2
CASSQEDRSGVGDEQFF
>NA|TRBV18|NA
CASSPVERYGYTF
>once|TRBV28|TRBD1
CASTSPGARGGWNTEAFF
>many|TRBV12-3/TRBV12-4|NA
CASTPSITFNRYEQYF
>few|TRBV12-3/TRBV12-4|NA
CASTPGVGGGAFF
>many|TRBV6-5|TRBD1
CASRYSGQRTDTQYF
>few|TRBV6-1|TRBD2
CASSPVAGLAGNEQFF
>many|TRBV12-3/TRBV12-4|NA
CASSLGSSLRDEQFF
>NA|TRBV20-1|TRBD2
CSARDWEGGLYNEQFF
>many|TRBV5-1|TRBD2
CASSLVREGLEQYF
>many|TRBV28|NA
CASKGNEQFF
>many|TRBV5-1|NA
CASSLEQETQYF
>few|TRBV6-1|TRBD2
CASTPLGLAGGPIADTQYF
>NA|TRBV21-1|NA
CASSTPGWRGGSYEQYF
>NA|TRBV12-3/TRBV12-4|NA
CASTGGLTNKQFF
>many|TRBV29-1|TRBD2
CSVVARLATLEQFF